This T cell receptor beta chain was identified in a study of control samples from healthy donors and cancer patients. The germline V and J ends were trimmed by 3 bases and 7 bases, with 12 bases remaining between them. Germline V gives CDR1 MNHEY, CDR2 SVGAGI. The CDR3 totals 14 residues. Some clones are missing from TCRdb's copy, which holds only in-frame ones; the method was immunoSEQ multiplex PCR. The profile covers over 85,000 clones, with about 92% appearing a single time and 2.5% taken by the ten largest. The TCR sequence derives from a woman younger than 35 in good health. V gene TRBV6-5 combines with J gene TRBJ1-4; D not resolved. Sequenced input: blood. Here the CDR3 reads CASSYGSWGEKLFF. The CDR3 region has the DNA TGTGCCAGCAGTTATGGGTCTTGGGGTGAAAAACTGTTTTTT.